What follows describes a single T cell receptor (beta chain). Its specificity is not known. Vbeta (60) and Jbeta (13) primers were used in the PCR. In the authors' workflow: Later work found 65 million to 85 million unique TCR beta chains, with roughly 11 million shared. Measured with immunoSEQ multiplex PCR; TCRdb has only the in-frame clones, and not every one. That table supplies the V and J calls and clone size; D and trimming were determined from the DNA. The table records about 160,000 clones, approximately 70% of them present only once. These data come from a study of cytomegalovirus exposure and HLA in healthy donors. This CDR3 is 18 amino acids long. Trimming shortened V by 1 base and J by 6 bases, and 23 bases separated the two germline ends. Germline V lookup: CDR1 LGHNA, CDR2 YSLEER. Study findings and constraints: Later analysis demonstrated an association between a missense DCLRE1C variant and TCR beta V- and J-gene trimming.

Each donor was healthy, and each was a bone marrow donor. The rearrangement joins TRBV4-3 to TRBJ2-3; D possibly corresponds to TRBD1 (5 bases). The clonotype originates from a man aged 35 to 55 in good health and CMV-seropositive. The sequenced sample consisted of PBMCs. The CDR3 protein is CASSQGSGRGPLGDTQYF. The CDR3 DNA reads TGCGCCAGCAGCCAAGGGAGTGGAAGGGGTCCACTCGGGGATACGCAGTATTTT.